This T cell receptor beta chain comes out of a study of PD-1 blockade in classical Hodgkin lymphoma. Study-level results: The repertoire differences lack a defined cause, possibly disease activity or prior therapy.

The CDR3 covers 13 residues. The V end was cut by 5 bases, the J end by 5 bases, with 13 bases between. Per germline, CDR1 MNHEY and CDR2 SMNVEV (reference sequence). All trial patients relapsed after autologous stem cell transplantation. Details on this clone: Its antigen remains unknown.

Clones were read by immunoSEQ multiplex PCR, and TCRdb kept only the in-frame ones, dropping some. Found here are some 93,000 clones, 92% of them singletons; the top ten hold 2.5% to 3.5%. The chain is built from TRBV27 and TRBJ2-7; D is ambiguous. Source: peripheral blood mononuclear cells (PBMCs), taken at baseline. The TCR was taken from a human donor with classical Hodgkin lymphoma. The CDR3 region has the DNA TGTGCCAGCAGTCTGTCCCGGCGGCACGAGCAGTACTTC. Its protein product is CASSLSRRHEQYF.